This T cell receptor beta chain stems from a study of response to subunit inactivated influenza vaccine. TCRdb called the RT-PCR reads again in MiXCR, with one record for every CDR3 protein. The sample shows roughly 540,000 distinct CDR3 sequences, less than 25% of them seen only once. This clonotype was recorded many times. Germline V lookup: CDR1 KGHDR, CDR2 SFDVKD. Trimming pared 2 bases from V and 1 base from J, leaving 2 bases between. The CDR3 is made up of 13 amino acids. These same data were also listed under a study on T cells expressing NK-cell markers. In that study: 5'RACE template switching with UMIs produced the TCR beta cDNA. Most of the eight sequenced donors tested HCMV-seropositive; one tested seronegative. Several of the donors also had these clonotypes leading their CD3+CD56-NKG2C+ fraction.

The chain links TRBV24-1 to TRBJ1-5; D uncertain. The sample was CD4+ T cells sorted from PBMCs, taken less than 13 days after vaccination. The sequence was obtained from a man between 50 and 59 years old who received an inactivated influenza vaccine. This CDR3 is CATSDYSNQPQHF. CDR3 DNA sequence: TGTGCCACCAGTGATTACAGCAATCAGCCCCAGCATTTT.